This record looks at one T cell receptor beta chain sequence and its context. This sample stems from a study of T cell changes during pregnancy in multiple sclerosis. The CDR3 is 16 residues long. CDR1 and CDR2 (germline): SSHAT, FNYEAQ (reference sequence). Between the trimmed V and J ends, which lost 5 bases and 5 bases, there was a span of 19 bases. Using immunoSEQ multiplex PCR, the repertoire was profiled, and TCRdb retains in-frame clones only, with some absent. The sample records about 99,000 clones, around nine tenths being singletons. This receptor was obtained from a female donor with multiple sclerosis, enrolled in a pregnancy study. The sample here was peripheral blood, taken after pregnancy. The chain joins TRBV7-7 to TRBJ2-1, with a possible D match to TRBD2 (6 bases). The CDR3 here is CASSPNAGTSNNEQFF. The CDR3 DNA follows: TGTGCCAGCAGCCCCAACGCCGGGACTTCCAACAATGAGCAGTTCTTC.